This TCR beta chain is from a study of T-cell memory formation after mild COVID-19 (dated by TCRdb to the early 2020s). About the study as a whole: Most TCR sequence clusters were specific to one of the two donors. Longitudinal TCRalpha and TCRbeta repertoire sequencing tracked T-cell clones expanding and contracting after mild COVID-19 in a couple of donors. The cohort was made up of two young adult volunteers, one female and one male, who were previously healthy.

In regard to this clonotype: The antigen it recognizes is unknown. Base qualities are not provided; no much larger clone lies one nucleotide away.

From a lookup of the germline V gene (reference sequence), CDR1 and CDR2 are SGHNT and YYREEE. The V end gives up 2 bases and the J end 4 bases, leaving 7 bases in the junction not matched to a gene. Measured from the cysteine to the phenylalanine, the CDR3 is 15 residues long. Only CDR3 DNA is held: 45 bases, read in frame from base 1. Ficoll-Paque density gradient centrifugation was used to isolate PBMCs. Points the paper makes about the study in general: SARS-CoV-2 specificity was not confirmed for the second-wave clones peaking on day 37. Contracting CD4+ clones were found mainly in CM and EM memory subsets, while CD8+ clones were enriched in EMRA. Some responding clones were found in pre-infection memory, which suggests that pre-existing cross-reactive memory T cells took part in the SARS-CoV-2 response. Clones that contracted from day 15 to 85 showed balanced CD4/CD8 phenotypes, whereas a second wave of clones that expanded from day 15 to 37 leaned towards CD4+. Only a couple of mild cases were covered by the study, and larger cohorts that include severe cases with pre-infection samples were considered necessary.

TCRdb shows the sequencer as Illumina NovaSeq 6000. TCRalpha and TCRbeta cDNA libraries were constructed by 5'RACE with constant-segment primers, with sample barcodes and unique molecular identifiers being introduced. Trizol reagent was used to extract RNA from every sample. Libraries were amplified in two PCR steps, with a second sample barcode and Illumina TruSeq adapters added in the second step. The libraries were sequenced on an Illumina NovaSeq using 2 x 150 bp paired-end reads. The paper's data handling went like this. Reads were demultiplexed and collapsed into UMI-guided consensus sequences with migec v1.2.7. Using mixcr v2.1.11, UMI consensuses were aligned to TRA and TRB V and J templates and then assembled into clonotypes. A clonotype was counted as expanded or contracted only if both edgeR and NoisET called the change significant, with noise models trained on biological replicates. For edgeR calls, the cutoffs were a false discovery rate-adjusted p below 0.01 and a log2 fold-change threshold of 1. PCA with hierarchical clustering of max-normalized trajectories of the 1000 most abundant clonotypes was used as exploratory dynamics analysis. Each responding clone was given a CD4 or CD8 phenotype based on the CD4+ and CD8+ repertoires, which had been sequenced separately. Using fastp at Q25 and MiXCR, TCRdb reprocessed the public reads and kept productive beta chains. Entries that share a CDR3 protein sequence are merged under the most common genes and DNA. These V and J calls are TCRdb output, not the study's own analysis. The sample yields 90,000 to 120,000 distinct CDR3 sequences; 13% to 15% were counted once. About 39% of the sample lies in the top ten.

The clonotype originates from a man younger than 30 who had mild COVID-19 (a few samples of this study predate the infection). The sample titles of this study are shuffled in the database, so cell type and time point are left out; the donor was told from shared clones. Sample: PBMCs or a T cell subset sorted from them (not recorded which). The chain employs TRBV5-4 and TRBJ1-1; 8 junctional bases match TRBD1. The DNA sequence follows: TGTGCCAGCAGCTTTAACAGGGGGAGGGGCACTGAAGCTTTCTTT. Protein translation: CASSFNRGRGTEAFF.